Each of the 25 T cell receptor beta chains below was sequenced from the same sample in a study of cytomegalovirus exposure and HLA in healthy donors. TCRdb's table, derived via immunoSEQ multiplex PCR, lists solely in-frame clones and lacks some. The sample lists about 160,000 clones; roughly 90% were seen once. Sequencing was performed on PBMCs. The source is a man between 18 and 35 years old in good health and CMV-seropositive.

The chain has TRBV13 and TRBJ2-5, with D possibly matching TRBD1 (5 bases). Deletions cut 6 bases from V and 3 bases from J, with 14 bases between. Per germline, CDR1 PRHDT and CDR2 FYEKMQ (reference sequence). The CDR3 runs 14 residues. The CDR3 is CASSKGVGEETQYF. DNA for the CDR3: TGTGCCAGCAGTAAAGGGGTAGGGGAAGAGACCCAGTACTTC.

The rearrangement joins TRBV10-3 to TRBJ2-7, with D possibly TRBD1 on 6 matching bases. Trimming left V 4 bases short and J 2 bases short, with 9 bases between. Germline CDR1 and CDR2: ENHRY and SYGVKD. The CDR3 is 13 residues long. The CDR3 DNA follows: TGTGCCATCAGTGGTAACAGGGCCTACGAGCAGTACTTC. Its protein product is CAISGNRAYEQYF.

CDR3 amino acids: CASSLGPSGYNEQFF. For the CDR3, the DNA is TGTGCCAGCAGCTTAGGGCCTAGCGGCTACAATGAGCAGTTCTTC. The chain joins TRBV7-8 to TRBJ2-1; 7 bases align to TRBD2. The CDR3 runs 15 residues. V trimming: 1 base; J trimming: 3 bases; junction bases outside the gene matches: 3. Germline V lookup: CDR1 SGHVS, CDR2 FQNEAQ.

J is TRBJ1-2 and V is TRBV19; 8 positions agree with TRBD1. The V and J ends lost 9 bases and 6 bases, in that order; junction bases with no gene match: 12. The CDR3 has 14 residues. Germline V gene lookup returns CDR1 LNHDA and CDR2 SQIVND (reference sequence). The CDR3 spells CASGAGGASDGYTF. In DNA, the CDR3 is TGTGCCAGCGGAGCAGGGGGCGCGTCGGATGGCTACACCTTC. The complete variable domain, with remaining parts taken from reference TRBV19 and TRBJ1-2, reads DGGITQSPKYLFRKEGQNVTLSCEQNLNHDAMYWYRQDPGQGLRLIYYSQIVNDFQKGDIAEGYSVSREKKESFPLTVTSAQKNPTAFYLCASGAGGASDGYTFGSGTRLTVV.

The rearrangement links TRBV7-6 to TRBJ2-7; the match to TRBD1 covers 9 bases. The CDR3 consists of 14 residues. The V gene end was trimmed by 4 bases and the J gene end by 4 bases; junction bases not matched to a gene: 5. Per the germline V gene, CDR1 is SGHVS and CDR2 is FNYEAQ. Here the CDR3 DNA reads TGTGCCAGCAGCTACCAACAGGGGGCGTACGAGCAGTACTTC. Encoded protein: CASSYQQGAYEQYF.

The V and J genes are TRBV5-8 and TRBJ2-3, with 14 bases aligning to TRBD2. V was pared by 4 bases and J by 8 bases, with 9 bases of the junction left unmatched. The CDR3 is 16 amino acids. CDR1 and CDR2 (germline): SGHTS, YDEGEE. The CDR3 DNA follows: TGTGCCAGCAGCAAGGGACTAGCGGGAGAGACCGGTACGCAGTATTTT. Its protein is CASSKGLAGETGTQYF. Variable domain in full (rest from reference TRBV5-8 and TRBJ2-3): EAGVTQSPTHLIKTRGQQATLRCSPISGHTSVYWYQQALGLGLQFLLWYDEGEERNRGNFPPRFSGRQFPNYSSELNVNALELEDSALYLCASSKGLAGETGTQYFGPGTRLTVL.

This chain connects TRBV2 to TRBJ1-2; TRBD1 might be the D (5 bases). Germline CDR1 reads SNHLY; CDR2 reads FYNNEI. Trimming shortened V by 4 bases and J by 0 bases, and 15 bases separated the two germline ends. This CDR3 is built from 16 residues. CDR3 sequence: CASSVTGRPTNYGYTF. CDR3 nucleotide sequence: TGTGCCAGCAGTGTAACAGGCAGGCCGACTAACTATGGCTACACCTTC.

This chain uses TRBV28 with TRBJ2-7; TRBD1 is a possible D gene (5 bases). This CDR3 spans 12 amino acids. Trimming took 4 bases from V and 4 from J, leaving 8 bases between them. The V gene's germline CDR1 is MDHEN and CDR2 SYDVKM. The CDR3 region is CASSSNRYEQYF. The CDR3 bases are TGTGCCAGCAGTTCAAACAGGTACGAGCAGTACTTC.

V usage is TRBV5-4 and J usage is TRBJ2-1; 13 bases line up with TRBD2. This CDR3 has 16 amino acids. V dropped 4 bases and J dropped 8; count of bases not matched to a gene: 9. Germline values: CDR1 SGHNT, CDR2 YYREEE (reference sequence). Here the CDR3 DNA reads TGTGCCAGCAGCGGCCTAACTAGCGGGAGGGGCGATGAGCAGTTCTTC. Translation: CASSGLTSGRGDEQFF.

The chain combines TRBV7-9 with TRBJ2-2; 7 positions agree with TRBD1. From germline, CDR1 is SEHNR and CDR2 FQNEAQ (reference sequence). The CDR3 spans 18 residues. Germline trimming cut 11 bases from V and 5 bases from J; bases unmatched to any gene: 23. The chain's CDR3 is CAVPRRRQGRVYTGELFF. The CDR3 DNA sequence: TGTGCCGTTCCTCGTAGGCGACAGGGCCGTGTCTATACCGGGGAGCTGTTTTTT.

The gene calls are TRBV28 and TRBJ2-3; 7 bases fit TRBD1. The CDR3 is made up of 16 amino acids. After removal of 2 bases from V and 2 bases from J, the junction contained 7 bases not matched to a gene. Germline V gives CDR1 MDHEN, CDR2 SYDVKM. The CDR3 spells CASSLGAGGITDTQYF. As DNA, the CDR3 is TGTGCCAGCAGTTTAGGGGCAGGGGGTATCACAGATACGCAGTATTTT.

Remarks on this clone: Different DNA sequences within this sample yield the same CDR3. The genes are TRBV27 and TRBJ1-5, with TRBD1 matching 9 bases. Germline CDR1 and CDR2: MNHEY and SMNVEV (reference sequence). Trimming took 8 bases from V and 4 from J; bases not matched to a gene: 6. This CDR3 spans 14 amino acids. CDR3 amino acids: CASSPGQGNQPQHF. CDR3 bases: TGTGCCAGCTCTCCGGGACAGGGAAATCAGCCCCAGCATTTT.

This chain joins TRBV6-1 and TRBJ1-2, with 8 bases lining up with TRBD1. CDR1 and CDR2 (germline): MNHNS, SASEGT. The CDR3 has 14 amino acids. V was clipped by 2 bases and J by 8 bases; unmatched bases: 7. CDR3 coding DNA: TGTGCCAGCAGTGAACCCGGACAGGGAGAAGGCTACACCTTC. Its protein product is CASSEPGQGEGYTF.

This chain uses TRBV6-1 with TRBJ2-7; TRBD1 matches at 9 bases. V shed 5 bases and J 2 bases; nucleotides not matched to a gene: 7. This CDR3 contains 15 residues. Per the germline V gene, CDR1 is MNHNS and CDR2 is SASEGT. This chain's CDR3 is CASSRQGDAPYEQYF. The CDR3 DNA follows: TGTGCCAGCAGTAGACAGGGGGACGCGCCCTACGAGCAGTACTTC.

This chain connects TRBV9 to TRBJ1-2; 7 bases line up with TRBD1. J gave up 0 bases and V 4 bases, and 6 bases lay outside the gene matches. Germline values: CDR1 SGDLS, CDR2 YYNGEE. This CDR3 spans 15 amino acids. The CDR3 region is CASSPWDSANYGYTF. The CDR3 DNA follows: TGTGCCAGCAGCCCCTGGGACAGCGCTAACTATGGCTACACCTTC.

The chain carries TRBV23-1 and TRBJ2-7; 8 bases fit TRBD2. TRBV23-1 is reported as an ORF; its role is uncertain. This CDR3 is built from 14 residues. V lost 2 bases, J lost 6 bases, and 6 bases stayed unmatched. The CDR3 DNA sequence: TGCGCCAGCAGTCAACCCGGGAGGGGTTCCGAGCAGTACTTC. Its translation: CASSQPGRGSEQYF.

Only one count was recorded for this clone. This rearrangement joins TRBV2 to TRBJ2-7, with TRBD1 as a possible D gene (6 bases). Germline V gene data show CDR1 as SNHLY and CDR2 as FYNNEI. The V end lost 9 bases, the J end lost 3 bases, and 24 bases lay between the germline ends. The CDR3 length is 16 residues. The chain's CDR3 is CASCRADSPEGYEQYF. CDR3 coding DNA: TGTGCCAGTTGCCGGGCGGACAGCCCCGAGGGCTACGAGCAGTACTTC.

The chain employs TRBV6-1 and TRBJ2-1; maybe TRBD1 (6 bases). This CDR3 is 15 amino acids long. Trimming removed 2 bases from V and 5 bases from J, with 13 bases in between. The germline V gene encodes CDR1 MNHNS and CDR2 SASEGT. The CDR3 region has the DNA TGTGCCAGCAGTGAATCACAGGGTCTTAACAATGAGCAGTTCTTC. Protein product: CASSESQGLNNEQFF.

This sequence joins TRBV7-3 and TRBJ1-5, with TRBD1 identical over 8 bases. The CDR3 sequence is 15 residues long. Germline V gives CDR1 SGHTA, CDR2 FQGTGA. With V trimmed by 6 bases and J by 3 bases, 7 bases remained unmatched. The CDR3 DNA reads as TGTGCCAGCAGACGAGGACAGGGTTCCAATCAGCCCCAGCATTTT. Translation: CASRRGQGSNQPQHF. The full variable domain, in which reference TRBV7-3 and TRBJ1-5 provide the parts outside the CDR3, is GAGVSQTPSNKVTEKGKYVELRCDPISGHTALYWYRQSLGQGPEFLIYFQGTGAADDSGLPNDRFFAVRPEGSVSTLKIQRTERGDSAVYLCASRRGQGSNQPQHFGDGTRLSIL.

Written as DNA, the CDR3 is TGTGCCAGCAGTGAACTGTGGGGGACAGATGGCTACACCTTC. Translating gives CASSELWGTDGYTF. The V gene is TRBV25-1, the J gene TRBJ1-2; 7 positions match TRBD1. Trimming removed 2 bases from V and 6 bases from J; junction bases left unmatched: 6. From germline, CDR1 is MGHDK and CDR2 SYGVNS. This CDR3 comprises 14 residues.

The chain employs TRBV27 and TRBJ1-2; D may be TRBD1 (6 bases). Trimming removed 6 bases from V and 2 bases from J, with 13 bases in between. The CDR3 has 14 amino acids. Germline V gene sequence: CDR1 MNHEY, CDR2 SMNVEV (reference sequence). The CDR3 is CASSLTGKNYGYTF. As DNA, the CDR3 is TGTGCCAGCAGCTTGACAGGCAAGAACTATGGCTACACCTTC.

V gene TRBV4-1 combines with J gene TRBJ2-1; D is unclear. V lost 4 bases, J lost 9 bases, and 13 bases lay in between. The germline V gene encodes CDR1 MGHRA and CDR2 YSYEKL. CDR3 length: 13 residues. CDR3 in DNA: TGCGCCAGCAGCCTAAGAGAGGCCGCTGAGCAGTTCTTC. It yields the protein CASSLREAAEQFF.

This chain connects TRBV6-5 to TRBJ1-4, with a possible D match to TRBD1 (6 bases). Deletions cut 5 bases from V and 7 bases from J, with 14 bases between. This CDR3 contains 14 residues. Germline CDR1 MNHEY, CDR2 SVGAGI. DNA for the CDR3: TGTGCCAGCAGTCAGTCGGGGGGCGGTGAAAAACTGTTTTTT. This gives the protein CASSQSGGGEKLFF.

The V call is TRBV15, the J call TRBJ1-1; D perhaps matches TRBD1 (6 bases). V shed 0 bases and J shed 4 bases, with 15 bases lying between them. This CDR3 is 16 amino acids long. Germline assignment: CDR1 LNHNV and CDR2 YYDKDF (reference sequence). CDR3 nucleotides: TGTGCCACCAGCAGAGATAGGGGGTTTGGTGGCACTGAAGCTTTCTTT. This encodes CATSRDRGFGGTEAFF.

The V call is TRBV7-9, the J call TRBJ1-2, with a weak D call TRBD1 (5 bases). The germline V gene has CDR1 SEHNR and CDR2 FQNEAQ (reference sequence). CDR3 size: 14 residues. Trimming shortened V by 5 bases and J by 2 bases, and 12 bases separated the two germline ends. The CDR3: CASSRGTENYGYTF. In DNA, the CDR3 is TGTGCCAGCAGCCGCGGGACCGAAAACTATGGCTACACCTTC.